Listed below are T cell receptor beta chains from one sample, sequenced in a study of shared clonotypes between healthy human individuals. Profiling relied on immunoSEQ multiplex PCR, and the TCRdb table lists in-frame clones only, not all of them. The sample lists over 2 million clones; about 95% were seen once. What was sequenced was naive CD8+ T cells sorted from blood. The receptors were gathered from a man in his late teens or twenties in good health. The CDR3 runs from the conserved cysteine through the conserved F or W. Each record gives: D gene, V gene, clone size, J gene, CDR3 DNA, CDR3 protein. D genes are given only for firm matches. Size values are once, few and many counts, or a class for expanded clones, and some rows have none.

-,TRBV4-1,-,TRBJ2-5,TGCGCCAGCAGCCAAGAGCGGCCAGAGACCCAGTACTTC,CASSQERPETQYF
-,TRBV4-1,few,TRBJ1-3,TGCGCCAGCAGCCAACTGGGAAACACCATATATTTT,CASSQLGNTIYF
TRBD1,TRBV6-6,-,TRBJ2-7,TGTGCCAGCAGCAGAGACAGGGGGGCCGACGAGCAGTACTTC,CASSRDRGADEQYF
-,TRBV10-3,once,TRBJ1-1,TGTGCCATCAGTGAGATCTGGATGCAGGGGCGGAGCACTGAAGCTTTCTTT,CAISEIWMQGRSTEAFF
-,TRBV30,-,TRBJ1-2,TGTGCCTGGATAGGAGGGTACGATGGCTACACCTTC,CAWIGGYDGYTF
-,TRBV7-6,-,TRBJ2-3,TGTGCCAGTAGAGGGGCAGATACGCAGTATTTT,CASRGADTQYF
-,TRBV6-5,-,TRBJ2-7,TGTGCCAGCAGTTACGTCCAGGGCCAGGACGAGCAGTACTTC,CASSYVQGQDEQYF
TRBD1,TRBV7-9,-,TRBJ2-3,TGTGCCACCCGGGGGACAGGGGAAACAGATACGCAGTATTTT,CATRGTGETDTQYF
-,TRBV6-5,-,TRBJ2-5,TGTGCCAGCAGTTACTTCAGCGGCCAAGAGACCCAGTACTTC,CASSYFSGQETQYF
-,TRBV9,-,TRBJ2-7,TGTGCCAGCAGCGTAGAAGGGCAGGCGAGCTCCTACGAGCAGTACTTC,CASSVEGQASSYEQYF
TRBD1,TRBV7-3,-,TRBJ1-5,TGTGCCAGCAGCCAGAAGGACAGGGTTCGGCCCCAGCATTTT,CASSQKDRVRPQHF
-,TRBV9,-,TRBJ2-3,TGTGCCAGCAGCCCAGAGGTAGATACGCAGTATTTT,CASSPEVDTQYF
-,TRBV6-5,few,TRBJ1-5,TGTGCCAGCAGTCGAGCGGGGGTCAATCAGCCCCAGCATTTT,CASSRAGVNQPQHF